A selection of T cell receptor beta chains follows, all from one sample in a study of control samples from healthy donors and cancer patients. Clones were read by immunoSEQ multiplex PCR, and TCRdb kept only the in-frame ones, dropping some. The sample includes 90,000 to 140,000 clones, approximately 83% of them seen just once. Material for sequencing was blood. Source of these receptors: a woman in her forties or fifties in good health. CDR3s include the opening cysteine and the closing phenylalanine or tryptophan. D genes are given only for firm matches. Part of the rows lack a size; the others show once, few, many or a class for expanded clones.

J | D | V | size | DNA | CDR3
TRBJ2-7 | TRBD2 | TRBV18 | . | TGTGCCAGCTCTCAGGGAAGGACTAGCGGGAGTATCTCCTACGAGCAGTACTTC | CASSQGRTSGSISYEQYF
TRBJ1-3 | TRBD1 | TRBV29-1 | . | TGCAGCGCCGTTCTAACAGGGGCCCGAAACACCATATATTTT | CSAVLTGARNTIYF
TRBJ2-3 | . | TRBV19 | . | TGTGCCAGTAGTTTCGGGTTAGATACGCAGTATTTT | CASSFGLDTQYF
TRBJ1-1 | . | TRBV10-3 | . | TGTGCCATCAGTGCAAGAGGACAGACGCCTGAAGCTTTCTTT | CAISARGQTPEAFF
TRBJ2-5 | TRBD1 | TRBV5-1 | . | TGCGCCAGCAGCCTGACAGGGGGCCAAGAGACCCAGTACTTC | CASSLTGGQETQYF
TRBJ1-6 | TRBD1 | TRBV10-3 | once | TGTGCCATCAGTGGGACAGGGAATTCACCCCTCCACTTT | CAISGTGNSPLHF
TRBJ2-1 | TRBD2 | TRBV3-1/TRBV3-2 | . | TGTGCCAGCAGCCAAGGGCGGGAGTCCTACAATGAGCAGTTCTTC | CASSQGRESYNEQFF
TRBJ2-4 | TRBD1 | TRBV5-5 | few | TGTGCCAGCAGCTTGGCTCAATCGGACAGGGTAGCCAAAAACATTCAGTACTTC | CASSLAQSDRVAKNIQYF
TRBJ1-6 | . | TRBV20-1 | . | TGCAGTGCTAGAGGGAGGGGTCTCCACTTT | CSARGRGLHF
TRBJ2-7 | . | TRBV28 | few | TGTGCCAGCAGCTCAACCGGGACGGTAAACTACGAGCAGTACTTC | CASSSTGTVNYEQYF
TRBJ1-4 | TRBD1 | TRBV2 | . | TGTGCCAGCAGCAGGGACAGGGGTTACGAAAAACTGTTTTTT | CASSRDRGYEKLFF
TRBJ2-7 | . | TRBV4-3 | . | TGCGCCAGCAGCCAAGAACTTTGGGACCCTCCCCCGGAGTACTTC | CASSQELWDPPPEYF
TRBJ2-3 | . | TRBV28 | . | TGTGCCAGCAGTTTACAGGGGTCCACAGATACGCAGTATTTT | CASSLQGSTDTQYF
TRBJ2-7 | . | TRBV15 | . | TGTGCCACCAGCAGAGAAGGTGGGGGAATCTACGAGCAGTACTTC | CATSREGGGIYEQYF
TRBJ2-7 | TRBD2 | TRBV18 | . | TGTGCCAGCTCACCCCAACGACTAGCGGGAGCCTACGAGCAGTACTTC | CASSPQRLAGAYEQYF
TRBJ1-1 | . | TRBV9 | . | TGTGCCAGCAACCCCGGGGTGATGAACACTGAAGCTTTCTTT | CASNPGVMNTEAFF